The rows below give T cell receptor beta chains drawn from one sample of a study of cytomegalovirus exposure and HLA in healthy donors. Clones were read by immunoSEQ multiplex PCR, and TCRdb kept only the in-frame ones, dropping some. The sample lists 55,000 to 65,000 clones; roughly three quarters were seen once. What was sequenced was PBMCs. Receptors originate from a woman aged 25 to 39 in good health and CMV-seronegative. The CDR3 runs from the conserved cysteine through the conserved F or W. A D gene is named only where the DNA matches it firmly. A clone size is listed for some rows: how often the clone was seen (once, few, many), or a class if it is expanded.

CDR3nt: TGTGCCAGCAGCGCTAGCGGGAGAAATGTTGAGCAGTTCTTC
CDR3aa: CASSASGRNVEQFF
abundance: NA
j_gene: TRBJ2-1
d_gene: TRBD2
v_gene: TRBV13

CDR3nt: TGTACCAGCAGCGAGCATCTAAGACAATCCTACGAGCAGTACTTC
CDR3aa: CTSSEHLRQSYEQYF
abundance: NA
j_gene: TRBJ2-7
d_gene: NA
v_gene: TRBV5-6

CDR3nt: TGTGCCAGCAGTCTATGGGGCTCACCCCTCCACTTT
CDR3aa: CASSLWGSPLHF
abundance: NA
j_gene: TRBJ1-6
d_gene: NA
v_gene: TRBV6-5

CDR3nt: TGTGCCAGCTCCCCCATACTCCTGCGGGCGGATGGCTACACCTTC
CDR3aa: CASSPILLRADGYTF
abundance: NA
j_gene: TRBJ1-2
d_gene: NA
v_gene: TRBV18

CDR3nt: TGTGCTAGTGGTTTGGGACTAGCGGGGGGGCGGGGGGTCAACTACGAGCAGTACTTC
CDR3aa: CASGLGLAGGRGVNYEQYF
abundance: few
j_gene: TRBJ2-7
d_gene: TRBD2
v_gene: TRBV12-5

CDR3nt: TGTGCCAGCAGCTGGGGGGGGTTCAATCAGCCCCAGCATTTT
CDR3aa: CASSWGGFNQPQHF
abundance: NA
j_gene: TRBJ1-5
d_gene: NA
v_gene: TRBV7-2

CDR3nt: TGTGCCAGCAGCCCGACTGGACAGCTAAATGAAAAACTGTTTTTT
CDR3aa: CASSPTGQLNEKLFF
abundance: NA
j_gene: TRBJ1-4
d_gene: NA
v_gene: TRBV11-2

CDR3nt: TGTGCCAGCAGTATAGGGGCGATTGGAAACACCATATATTTT
CDR3aa: CASSIGAIGNTIYF
abundance: NA
j_gene: TRBJ1-3
d_gene: NA
v_gene: TRBV27

CDR3nt: TGTGCCAGCAGCTTGACAGGGAACGAACCTGAAGCTTTCTTT
CDR3aa: CASSLTGNEPEAFF
abundance: NA
j_gene: TRBJ1-1
d_gene: TRBD1
v_gene: TRBV7-8

CDR3nt: TGTGCCTGGAGTGTACCTGGCTTCAACACTGAAGCTTTCTTT
CDR3aa: CAWSVPGFNTEAFF
abundance: NA
j_gene: TRBJ1-1
d_gene: NA
v_gene: TRBV30

CDR3nt: TGTGCCAGCAGTTTGCCCGACAGTGGGGAGGGATACAATGAGCAGTTCTTC
CDR3aa: CASSLPDSGEGYNEQFF
abundance: NA
j_gene: TRBJ2-1
d_gene: TRBD2
v_gene: TRBV27

CDR3nt: TGTGCCAGCAGTAAAGCCGGGACAAAGGTGGGCTACACCTTC
CDR3aa: CASSKAGTKVGYTF
abundance: NA
j_gene: TRBJ1-2
d_gene: NA
v_gene: TRBV28

CDR3nt: TGTGCCAGCTCACCATTCAAACAGGACACTGAAGCTTTCTTT
CDR3aa: CASSPFKQDTEAFF
abundance: few
j_gene: TRBJ1-1
d_gene: NA
v_gene: TRBV18

CDR3nt: TGTGCCAGCAGTCAAAGACAGCTGAACACTGAAGCTTTCTTT
CDR3aa: CASSQRQLNTEAFF
abundance: NA
j_gene: TRBJ1-1
d_gene: NA
v_gene: TRBV6-5

CDR3nt: TGCGCCAGCAGCGGGGGGTACCAAGAGACCCAGTACTTC
CDR3aa: CASSGGYQETQYF
abundance: NA
j_gene: TRBJ2-5
d_gene: NA
v_gene: TRBV5-1

CDR3nt: TGTGCCAGCAGCCGGACAGTCACAGATACGCAGTATTTT
CDR3aa: CASSRTVTDTQYF
abundance: NA
j_gene: TRBJ2-3
d_gene: NA
v_gene: TRBV5-5

CDR3nt: TGCGCCAGCAGCCAAGATCTCGGGGCAGGGGGGTATGGCTACACCTTC
CDR3aa: CASSQDLGAGGYGYTF
abundance: NA
j_gene: TRBJ1-2
d_gene: TRBD1
v_gene: TRBV4-3

CDR3nt: TGTGCCAGCTCGTCGGGGGGCACTGAAGCTTTCTTT
CDR3aa: CASSSGGTEAFF
abundance: NA
j_gene: TRBJ1-1
d_gene: NA
v_gene: TRBV27

CDR3nt: TGTGCCAGCAGCCCGGTAGTCAGCGGGAGTAGATTTGAGCAGTTCTTC
CDR3aa: CASSPVVSGSRFEQFF
abundance: NA
j_gene: TRBJ2-1
d_gene: TRBD2
v_gene: TRBV7-2

CDR3nt: TGTGCCAGCAGCGCCAGCCCCCAAGGGACAACCGATCAGCCCCAGCATTTT
CDR3aa: CASSASPQGTTDQPQHF
abundance: few
j_gene: TRBJ1-5
d_gene: NA
v_gene: TRBV9

CDR3nt: TGCGCCAGCAGCTTGGCCGATTGGGGGGTCGAAGGCTACACCTTC
CDR3aa: CASSLADWGVEGYTF
abundance: NA
j_gene: TRBJ1-2
d_gene: NA
v_gene: TRBV5-1

CDR3nt: TGTGCCAGCTCATGGGGACAGAGTAGCAACACCGGGGAGCTGTTTTTT
CDR3aa: CASSWGQSSNTGELFF
abundance: NA
j_gene: TRBJ2-2
d_gene: TRBD1
v_gene: TRBV18

CDR3nt: TGTGCCAGCAGCGTAGGTGTCAGGTTCACAGATACGCAGTATTTT
CDR3aa: CASSVGVRFTDTQYF
abundance: NA
j_gene: TRBJ2-3
d_gene: NA
v_gene: TRBV9

CDR3nt: TGTGCCAGTAGTATAGAGGGACACCGCACAGATACGCAGTATTTT
CDR3aa: CASSIEGHRTDTQYF
abundance: NA
j_gene: TRBJ2-3
d_gene: NA
v_gene: TRBV19

CDR3nt: TGTGCCAGCAGCTCGGGACTTACCACCGGGGAGCTGTTTTTT
CDR3aa: CASSSGLTTGELFF
abundance: NA
j_gene: TRBJ2-2
d_gene: NA
v_gene: TRBV11-2

CDR3nt: TGTGCCAGTTCACAAATGGACAGTTCGACTGAAGCTTTCTTT
CDR3aa: CASSQMDSSTEAFF
abundance: NA
j_gene: TRBJ1-1
d_gene: NA
v_gene: TRBV19

CDR3nt: TGCAGCGTCCTTGGCGCGGGGACAGGGGGAAGCTACGAGCAGTACTTC
CDR3aa: CSVLGAGTGGSYEQYF
abundance: NA
j_gene: TRBJ2-7
d_gene: TRBD1
v_gene: TRBV29-1

CDR3nt: TGCAGTGCTCCGACTAAAGATACGCAGTATTTT
CDR3aa: CSAPTKDTQYF
abundance: once
j_gene: TRBJ2-3
d_gene: NA
v_gene: TRBV20-1

CDR3nt: TGTGCCTGGAGCTCTCCGGGGTCCTACAATGAGCAGTTCTTC
CDR3aa: CAWSSPGSYNEQFF
abundance: NA
j_gene: TRBJ2-1
d_gene: NA
v_gene: TRBV30

CDR3nt: TGCGCCAGCAGGGCGGCAGGGGACACCAAGATCAAGTCTGGAAACACCATATATTTT
CDR3aa: CASRAAGDTKIKSGNTIYF
abundance: NA
j_gene: TRBJ1-3
d_gene: NA
v_gene: TRBV4-1

CDR3nt: TGTGCCAGCAGCTTCCCGGAAGCGGGGGGAGCCTACAATGAGCAGTTCTTC
CDR3aa: CASSFPEAGGAYNEQFF
abundance: NA
j_gene: TRBJ2-1
d_gene: TRBD2
v_gene: TRBV11-2

CDR3nt: TGTGCCAGCAGCTTCCAGTTTTCCTATAATTCACCCCTCCACTTT
CDR3aa: CASSFQFSYNSPLHF
abundance: NA
j_gene: TRBJ1-6
d_gene: NA
v_gene: TRBV7-2

CDR3nt: TGTGCCTGGAGGGGACTAGCGAACACCGGGGAGCTGTTTTTT
CDR3aa: CAWRGLANTGELFF
abundance: NA
j_gene: TRBJ2-2
d_gene: TRBD2
v_gene: TRBV30

CDR3nt: TGTGCCAGCAGCTTCCAGGGGTCCACCGGGGAGCTGTTTTTT
CDR3aa: CASSFQGSTGELFF
abundance: NA
j_gene: TRBJ2-2
d_gene: NA
v_gene: TRBV7-9

CDR3nt: TGCGCCAGCAGCCAAGATGACAGAAAACTGTTTTTT
CDR3aa: CASSQDDRKLFF
abundance: few
j_gene: TRBJ1-4
d_gene: NA
v_gene: TRBV4-1

CDR3nt: TGTGCCTCAATAGAAAGCACAGGCCCTTCTAACTATGGCTACACCTTC
CDR3aa: CASIESTGPSNYGYTF
abundance: few
j_gene: TRBJ1-2
d_gene: NA
v_gene: TRBV19

CDR3nt: TGTGCCAGCGGACCGGGACAGGGAACTGGAGGCTACACCTTC
CDR3aa: CASGPGQGTGGYTF
abundance: NA
j_gene: TRBJ1-2
d_gene: TRBD1
v_gene: TRBV6-1

CDR3nt: TGTGCCAGCAGGCGGGGGGACAGCCCGAACACTGAAGCTTTCTTT
CDR3aa: CASRRGDSPNTEAFF
abundance: NA
j_gene: TRBJ1-1
d_gene: TRBD1
v_gene: TRBV7-6

CDR3nt: TGTGCCTGGAGCGACGGAGCCTCCTACGAGCAGTACTTC
CDR3aa: CAWSDGASYEQYF
abundance: few
j_gene: TRBJ2-7
d_gene: NA
v_gene: TRBV30

CDR3nt: TGTGCCAGCAGCCCAGGGACTAGCGGGGAAAGCGAGCAGTACTTC
CDR3aa: CASSPGTSGESEQYF
abundance: few
j_gene: TRBJ2-7
d_gene: TRBD2
v_gene: TRBV9

CDR3nt: TGTGCCAGCAGTGAGGAGGGGAGGCGGAAGACATCCATGAACACTGAAGCTTTCTTT
CDR3aa: CASSEEGRRKTSMNTEAFF
abundance: once
j_gene: TRBJ1-1
d_gene: NA
v_gene: TRBV2

CDR3nt: TGTGCCAGCAGCCGCGCCGGGAGCGGGGGGGCCGGAGAGACCCAGTACTTC
CDR3aa: CASSRAGSGGAGETQYF
abundance: NA
j_gene: TRBJ2-5
d_gene: TRBD2
v_gene: TRBV7-2

CDR3nt: TGTGCCAGCGAAGGAGACAGGACCAATAATTCACCCCTCCACTTT
CDR3aa: CASEGDRTNNSPLHF
abundance: NA
j_gene: TRBJ1-6
d_gene: NA
v_gene: TRBV28

CDR3nt: TGCGCCAGCAGCTGGACAGGGGGCATTGAGCAGTTCTTC
CDR3aa: CASSWTGGIEQFF
abundance: NA
j_gene: TRBJ2-1
d_gene: TRBD1
v_gene: TRBV5-1

CDR3nt: TGTGCCAGCAGTCGGACAGGGGGAAACACTGAAGCTTTCTTT
CDR3aa: CASSRTGGNTEAFF
abundance: NA
j_gene: TRBJ1-1
d_gene: TRBD1
v_gene: TRBV7-9

CDR3nt: TGCGCCAGCTGGGGAGGAAAGGGCGGGGAGCTGTTTTTT
CDR3aa: CASWGGKGGELFF
abundance: NA
j_gene: TRBJ2-2
d_gene: NA
v_gene: TRBV4-1

CDR3nt: TGTGCCAGCAGCTACAGGGCAGGCGAGGAGACCCAGTACTTC
CDR3aa: CASSYRAGEETQYF
abundance: NA
j_gene: TRBJ2-5
d_gene: NA
v_gene: TRBV14

CDR3nt: TGCGCCAGCAGCCCCGGGACAGGGGAAAAGACCCAGTACTTC
CDR3aa: CASSPGTGEKTQYF
abundance: NA
j_gene: TRBJ2-5
d_gene: TRBD1
v_gene: TRBV10-1

CDR3nt: TGTGCCAGCAGCTTGGTTCTGGCTAGCGGGGTGGACACCGGGGAGCTGTTTTTT
CDR3aa: CASSLVLASGVDTGELFF
abundance: once
j_gene: TRBJ2-2
d_gene: TRBD2
v_gene: TRBV7-6

CDR3nt: TGTGCCAGCAGTACACTAGGTGCGGACACCGGGGAGCTGTTTTTT
CDR3aa: CASSTLGADTGELFF
abundance: NA
j_gene: TRBJ2-2
d_gene: NA
v_gene: TRBV7-2

CDR3nt: TGTGCCAGCAGCCCTGGAGACAATGAGCAGTTCTTC
CDR3aa: CASSPGDNEQFF
abundance: NA
j_gene: TRBJ2-1
d_gene: NA
v_gene: TRBV5-6

CDR3nt: TGTGCCAGCAGCCCGCGGGGGACAGGAAGCTATGGCTACACCTTC
CDR3aa: CASSPRGTGSYGYTF
abundance: NA
j_gene: TRBJ1-2
d_gene: TRBD1
v_gene: TRBV27